This T cell receptor beta chain comes out of a study of blood T cell repertoires in COVID-19. This CDR3 has 17 amino acids. V shed 5 bases and J 3 bases; nucleotides not matched to a gene: 12. Germline assignment: CDR1 SGHDT and CDR2 YYEEEE. TCRdb's copy holds only in-frame clones and misses some; the assay was immunoSEQ multiplex PCR. This sample has more than 95,000 clones; 70% to 90% occur once, and the top ten carry approximately 8%. This clonotype was obtained from a man in his sixties or seventies who had recovered from COVID-19. The sequencing input was peripheral blood. V and J are TRBV5-6 and TRBJ1-1; 11 bases are shared with TRBD1. CDR3 residues: CASSLKDRGRRDTEAFF. CDR3 bases: TGTGCCAGCAGTCTCAAGGACAGGGGGCGCCGGGACACTGAAGCTTTCTTT.